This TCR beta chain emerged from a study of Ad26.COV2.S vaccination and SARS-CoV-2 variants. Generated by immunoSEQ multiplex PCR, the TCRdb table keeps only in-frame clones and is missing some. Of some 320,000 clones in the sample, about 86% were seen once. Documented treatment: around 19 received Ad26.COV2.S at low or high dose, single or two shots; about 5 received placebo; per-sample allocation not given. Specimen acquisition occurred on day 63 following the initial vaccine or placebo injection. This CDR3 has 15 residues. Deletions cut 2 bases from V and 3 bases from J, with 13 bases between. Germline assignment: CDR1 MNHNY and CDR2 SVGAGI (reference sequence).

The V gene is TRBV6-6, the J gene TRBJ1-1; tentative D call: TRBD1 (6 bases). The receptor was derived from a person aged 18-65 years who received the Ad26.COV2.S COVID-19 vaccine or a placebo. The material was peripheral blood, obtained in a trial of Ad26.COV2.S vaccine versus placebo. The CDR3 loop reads CASSYDRLGDTEAFF. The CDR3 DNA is TGTGCCAGCAGTTACGACAGGCTGGGGGACACTGAAGCTTTCTTT.